The rows below give T cell receptor beta chains drawn from one sample of a study of blood T cell repertoires in COVID-19. Libraries were prepared by immunoSEQ multiplex PCR; TCRdb keeps only in-frame clonotypes and omits some of them. The sample carries about 310,000 clones, 87% recorded once. The sample comprised PBMCs or T cells enriched from blood (not recorded which). The source of these receptors is a woman aged 18-29 years who had recovered from COVID-19. Both conserved end residues are part of each CDR3. D genes are given only for firm matches. Some rows mark clone size as missing; the rest say once, few, many or name a class of expanded clone.

J,D,length,size,V,CDR3,DNA
TRBJ1-1,NA,14,NA,TRBV7-2,CASSFRQAGTEAFF,TGTGCCAGCAGCTTCCGACAGGCGGGCACTGAAGCTTTCTTT
TRBJ1-3,TRBD1,14,NA,TRBV9,CASSVRGLGNTIYF,TGTGCCAGCAGCGTAAGGGGGCTAGGAAACACCATATATTTT
TRBJ2-7,NA,15,once,TRBV11-2,CASSSIFRQAYEQYF,TGTGCCAGCAGCTCCATATTCCGACAGGCCTACGAGCAGTACTTC
TRBJ1-1,NA,13,NA,TRBV3-1/TRBV3-2,CASSQSTENGAFF,TGTGCCAGCAGCCAATCGACGGAGAACGGAGCTTTCTTT
TRBJ2-5,TRBD1,15,NA,TRBV27,CASSFWQGAQETQYF,TGTGCCAGCAGTTTTTGGCAGGGGGCCCAAGAGACCCAGTACTTC
TRBJ2-6,NA,19,NA,TRBV12-2,CASRLRPDRDTTGANVLTF,TGTGCAAGTCGCTTACGTCCGGACAGGGACACTACTGGGGCCAACGTCCTGACTTTC
TRBJ2-3,NA,12,NA,TRBV5-1,CASSSHTDTQYF,TGCGCCAGCAGCTCCCATACAGATACGCAGTATTTT
TRBJ1-1,NA,14,NA,TRBV6-5,CASSYRGGNTEAFF,TGTGCCAGCAGTTACAGGGGGGGGAACACTGAAGCTTTCTTT
TRBJ2-5,NA,16,NA,TRBV9,CASSGGRGVGKETQYF,TGTGCCAGCAGCGGGGGCCGTGGTGTGGGGAAGGAGACCCAGTACTTC
TRBJ2-3,TRBD2,15,NA,TRBV11-2,CASSLLAGGGDTQYF,TGTGCCAGCAGCTTACTAGCGGGAGGGGGTGATACGCAGTATTTT
TRBJ2-5,NA,14,NA,TRBV5-4,CASSPGGTQETQYF,TGTGCCAGCAGCCCAGGGGGGACCCAAGAGACCCAGTACTTC
TRBJ1-3,NA,16,NA,TRBV30,CAWSALDGHSGNTIYF,TGTGCCTGGAGCGCCCTCGACGGACACTCTGGAAACACCATATATTTT
TRBJ2-5,NA,15,NA,TRBV7-3,CASSQNGGSQETQYF,TGTGCCAGCAGCCAAAACGGGGGAAGCCAAGAGACCCAGTACTTC
TRBJ2-1,NA,17,NA,TRBV11-3,CASSLEGGGNSYNEQFF,TGTGCCAGCAGCTTAGAGGGAGGAGGGAACTCCTACAATGAGCAGTTCTTC
TRBJ1-3,NA,13,NA,TRBV19,CASRTSSGNTIYF,TGTGCCAGTAGAACGAGCTCTGGAAACACCATATATTTT
TRBJ1-3,NA,12,NA,TRBV5-1,CASSGEGNTIYF,TGCGCCAGCAGCGGGGAGGGTAACACCATATATTTT
TRBJ1-2,NA,13,NA,TRBV12-3/TRBV12-4,CASDRTSNYGYTF,TGTGCCAGTGATCGGACATCTAACTATGGCTACACCTTC
TRBJ2-7,NA,16,NA,TRBV11-2,CASSLGGQPLTYEQYF,TGTGCCAGCAGCTTGGGTGGACAGCCTCTTACCTACGAGCAGTACTTC
TRBJ1-2,NA,19,NA,TRBV4-1,CASSQEGSTEQFFYYGYTF,TGCGCCAGCAGCCAAGAAGGCAGTACGGAACAGTTCTTCTACTATGGCTACACCTTC
TRBJ2-2,NA,15,NA,TRBV29-1,CSVAPGFLDTGELFF,TGCAGCGTTGCCCCAGGCTTTTTGGACACCGGGGAGCTGTTTTTT
TRBJ2-3,TRBD2,17,once,TRBV7-8,CASSLVGLAGEGDTQYF,TGTGCCAGCAGCTTAGTAGGACTAGCGGGGGAAGGAGATACGCAGTATTTT